This entry concerns a single T cell receptor (beta chain). The CDR3 runs 16 residues. The sample originates from a study of blood T cell repertoires in COVID-19. Study summary: Samples taken during acute and convalescent COVID-19 were collected in the United States, Italy and Spain. T cells, B-cell-depleted T cells, or PBMCs provided the cDNA or gDNA that served as material.

Authors' data handling: Estimation of nucleated cell counts was performed using reference gene primer amplification. TCRdb's table, derived via immunoSEQ multiplex PCR, lists solely in-frame clones and lacks some. V and J calls and clone size are as listed in that table; D and trimming were resolved from the DNA. The sample carries about 270,000 clones, around 82% recorded once. The chain couples TRBV21-1 to TRBJ2-1; the D call of TRBD2 is as the table states it, not checked on the DNA. TRBV21-1 is reported as a pseudogene. Input material: peripheral blood. The clonotype comes from a woman aged 45 to 65 who had recovered from COVID-19. The CDR3 region is CASRRLPPSSYNEQFF. CDR3 DNA: TGTGCCAGCAGGAGACTACCCCCAAGCTCCTACAATGAGCAGTTCTTC.